The 27 T cell receptor beta chains reported below all come from one sample, sequenced in a study of spatial heterogeneity in lung cancer. Using its own MiXCR run on the 5' RACE reads, TCRdb lists one record per CDR3 protein. The table has 80,000 to 95,000 distinct CDR3 sequences, approximately 8.6% seen once. The sample's time point: sample taken at primary tumor resection. Whole RNA from tumor, nontumor lung or frozen PBMC was sequenced unsorted. The sequences come from PBMCs, collected at surgery. The receptors stem from a male donor with early-stage non-small cell lung cancer.

The V gene is TRBV19, the J gene TRBJ2-2, with D maybe TRBD2 (5 bases). Between the trimmed V and J ends, which lost 0 bases and 6 bases, there was a span of 11 bases. The CDR3 is 15 residues long. Germline CDR1 LNHDA, CDR2 SQIVND (reference sequence). For the CDR3, the DNA is TGTGCCAGTAGTATAGATTCTGAGGGAGCCGGGGAGCTGTTTTTT. Translated, it gives CASSIDSEGAGELFF. Full variable domain (rest looked up from reference TRBV19 and TRBJ2-2): DGGITQSPKYLFRKEGQNVTLSCEQNLNHDAMYWYRQDPGQGLRLIYYSQIVNDFQKGDIAEGYSVSREKKESFPLTVTSAQKNPTAFYLCASSIDSEGAGELFFGEGSRLTVL.

On this clonotype itself: This may be a read error, as it is one base from a much larger clone. The chain is built from TRBV12-3 or TRBV12-4 and TRBJ1-2; D gene unclear. The CDR3 is 12 amino acids. The CDR3 loop is CASSLAGSGYIF. CDR3 in DNA: TGTGCCAGCAGTTTAGCGGGGAGCGGCTACATCTTC.

This clonotype was observed at least ten times. The chain employs TRBV9 and TRBJ2-1; D gene ambiguous. Germline-derived CDR1 and CDR2 are SGDLS and YYNGEE. V was pared by 2 bases and J by 1 base, with 10 bases between. CDR3 size: 15 residues. CDR3 sequence reads: CASSVAPGSYNEQFF. The CDR3, as DNA: TGTGCCAGCAGCGTGGCTCCCGGTTCCTACAATGAGCAGTTCTTC.

The chain has TRBV12-3 or TRBV12-4 and TRBJ1-3, with D hard to call. This CDR3 region has 14 residues. The V end lost 5 bases, the J end lost 0 bases, and 8 bases lay between the germline ends. The CDR3, as DNA: TGTGCCAGCAGTCGACGGATCTCTGGAAACACCATATATTTT. The encoded protein is CASSRRISGNTIYF.

The genes are TRBV6-6 and TRBJ2-3, with D perhaps matching TRBD2 (6 bases). V was cut by 2 bases and J by 3 bases, with 9 bases left in between. Germline CDR1 reads MNHNY; CDR2 reads SVGAGI (reference sequence). The CDR3 is 14 residues long. This CDR3 reads CASSYATRTDTQYF. Written as DNA, the CDR3 is TGTGCCAGCAGTTACGCGACTAGGACAGATACGCAGTATTTT.

This clonotype was counted a few times. The chain recombines TRBV4-3 with TRBJ2-7, with TRBD1 identical over 9 bases. CDR1 and CDR2 from the germline V gene are LGHNA and YSLEER. This CDR3 is built from 16 residues. The trim removed 0 bases at V and 2 bases at J, leaving 5 bases unmatched. The CDR3 region has the DNA TGCGCCAGCAGCCAAGATAACAGGGGGCTGACCTACGAGCAGTACTTC. Translated, it gives CASSQDNRGLTYEQYF.

The V and J genes are TRBV15 and TRBJ2-1, with D perhaps TRBD2 (7 bases). This CDR3 is 14 amino acids long. V lost 5 bases and J 6 bases, leaving 14 bases between the germline ends. The germline V gene has CDR1 LNHNV and CDR2 YYDKDF (reference sequence). The CDR3 DNA follows: TGTGCCACCAGCGGGGGGGGCTTCCTCAATGAGCAGTTCTTC. Residues: CATSGGGFLNEQFF.

The V and J genes are TRBV14 and TRBJ2-7; possibly TRBD1 or TRBD2 for D (5 bases each). Germline CDR1 reads SGHDN; CDR2 reads FVKESK. Between the trimmed V and J ends, which lost 2 bases and 0 bases, there was a span of 11 bases. The CDR3 is made up of 15 amino acids. CDR3 amino acids: CASSQFPGTSYEQYF. The CDR3 region has the DNA TGTGCCAGCAGCCAATTCCCAGGGACCTCCTACGAGCAGTACTTC.

This clonotype was seen a few times. This chain connects TRBV12-3 or TRBV12-4 to TRBJ1-1, with 8 positions matching TRBD1. The CDR3 loop spans 14 amino acids. With 3 bases clipped from V and 3 bases from J, the junction kept 3 bases outside the gene matches. CDR3 amino acids: CASSFTGGYTEAFF. Written as DNA, the CDR3 is TGTGCCAGCAGTTTTACAGGGGGATACACTGAAGCTTTCTTT.

The sample holds many counts of this clonotype. The chain recombines TRBV29-1 with TRBJ2-1; 8 nucleotides align to TRBD1. The CDR3 has 14 residues. Germline V gene sequence: CDR1 SQVTM, CDR2 ANQGSEA. Unmatched junction bases numbered 6, after V lost 6 bases and J lost 2 bases. The CDR3 here is CSVTQGAAYNEQFF. The CDR3 DNA reads as TGCAGCGTGACTCAGGGGGCTGCCTACAATGAGCAGTTCTTC.

This clonotype was seen at least ten times. V gene TRBV18 combines with J gene TRBJ2-4, with unresolved D. The CDR3 spans 13 residues. Between the trimmed V and J ends, which lost 1 base and 0 bases, there was a span of 1 base. Germline V gene lookup returns CDR1 KGHSH and CDR2 LQKENI. CDR3 nucleotides: TGTGCCAGCTCACCACTAGCCAAAAACATTCAGTACTTC. Protein: CASSPLAKNIQYF.

This chain uses TRBV7-9 with TRBJ2-3; D ambiguous. The germline V gene encodes CDR1 SEHNR and CDR2 FQNEAQ (reference sequence). This CDR3 spans 14 amino acids. V was cut by 2 bases and J by 5 bases, with 11 bases left in between. The chain's CDR3 is CASSLPGAGDTQYF. Here the CDR3 DNA reads TGTGCCAGCAGCTTACCAGGAGCCGGAGATACGCAGTATTTT.

This clonotype was seen ten or more times. The V call is TRBV4-2, the J call TRBJ2-3, with 7 bases lining up with TRBD2. Per the germline V gene, CDR1 is LGHNA and CDR2 is YNFKEQ. J gave up 6 bases and V 0 bases, and 6 bases lay outside the gene matches. The CDR3 has 15 residues. The DNA of the CDR3 is TGTGCCAGCAGCCAAGAGGTTCTAGCGGCGGATACGCAGTATTTT. This translates into CASSQEVLAADTQYF.

This clonotype has ten or more counts. This chain links TRBV3-1 with TRBJ2-7; D not resolved. V was clipped by 6 bases and J by 2 bases, with 5 bases between them. The germline V gene has CDR1 LGHDT and CDR2 YNNKEL (reference sequence). There are 11 residues in the CDR3. CDR3 DNA sequence: TGTGCCAGCAGATCGACCTACGAGCAGTACTTC. Protein product: CASRSTYEQYF.

This clonotype was seen a few times. This sequence joins TRBV6-1 and TRBJ2-7; 10 bases line up with TRBD2. The CDR3 runs to 14 residues. Unmatched junction bases numbered 5, after V lost 5 bases and J lost 4 bases. Looked up from germline, CDR1 is MNHNS and CDR2 is SASEGT. CDR3 sequence (DNA): TGTGCCAGCAGTCATAGCGGGGGGTTATACGAGCAGTACTTC. Its protein product is CASSHSGGLYEQYF.

This clonotype came up many times. The V and J genes are TRBV5-4 and TRBJ2-3, with 7 positions matching TRBD1. The V and J ends lost 1 base and 0 bases, in that order; junction bases with no gene match: 2. The CDR3 consists of 15 residues. Per the germline V gene, CDR1 is SGHNT and CDR2 is YYREEE (reference sequence). The CDR3, as DNA: TGTGCCAGCAGCTTGTGGACAGGCAGCACAGATACGCAGTATTTT. Translated, it gives CASSLWTGSTDTQYF.

This clonotype was recorded many times. V usage is TRBV5-5 and J usage is TRBJ1-5, with 7 bases identical to TRBD1. After removal of 4 bases from V and 7 bases from J, the junction contained 11 bases not matched to a gene. Looked up from germline, CDR1 is SGHKS and CDR2 is YYEKEE (reference sequence). The CDR3 runs 15 residues. The DNA of the CDR3 is TGTGCCAGCAGCGTGGGGACAGCCGAAGGCCAGCCCCAGCATTTT. Its protein product is CASSVGTAEGQPQHF.

In its sample, this clonotype was seen many times. The chain employs TRBV6-2 or TRBV6-3 and TRBJ1-6, with 7 bases matching TRBD1. The length of the CDR3 is 16 residues. J gave up 11 bases and V 3 bases, and 13 bases lay outside the gene matches. The germline gives CDR1 MNHEY, CDR2 SVGEGT. In DNA, the CDR3 is TGTGCCAGCAGTTATCCCCGAGGGGGCGTGTCCGCACCCCTCCACTTT. Its protein is CASSYPRGGVSAPLHF.

This clonotype showed up many times. The V gene is TRBV5-1, the J gene TRBJ1-1; D is unclear. V was trimmed by 0 bases and J by 3 bases, leaving 12 bases between them. Per germline, CDR1 SGHRS and CDR2 YFSETQ. The CDR3 totals 15 residues. CDR3 residues: CASSLESLRDTEAFF. DNA for the CDR3: TGCGCCAGCAGCTTGGAATCCCTTAGGGACACTGAAGCTTTCTTT.

This clonotype has more than one count but fewer than ten. This chain connects TRBV4-3 to TRBJ1-2, with TRBD1 matching 7 bases. Trimming cost V 3 bases and J 7 bases; bases outside gene matches: 11. From germline, CDR1 is LGHNA and CDR2 YSLEER. CDR3 length: 15 amino acids. The CDR3 sequence is CASSQSDRALSGYTF. For the CDR3, the DNA is TGCGCCAGCAGCCAGTCTGACAGGGCCCTTAGTGGCTACACCTTC.

This clonotype was detected ten times or more. The chain is built from TRBV7-9 and TRBJ2-3; maybe TRBD1 (5 bases). The CDR3 sequence is 20 residues long. CDR1 and CDR2 (germline): SEHNR, FQNEAQ (reference sequence). V was cut by 1 base and J by 3 bases, with 26 bases left in between. In DNA form, the CDR3 reads TGTGCCAGCAGCTTAGGACAGCCCAAAGCAAAGTGGTCCGTAACAGATACGCAGTATTTT. Its protein is CASSLGQPKAKWSVTDTQYF. The variable domain in full, completed from reference TRBV7-9 and TRBJ2-3, reads DTGVSQNPRHKITKRGQNVTFRCDPISEHNRLYWYRQTLGQGPEFLTYFQNEAQLEKSRLLSDRFSAERPKGSFSTLEIQRTEQGDSAMYLCASSLGQPKAKWSVTDTQYFGPGTRLTVL.

The rearrangement links TRBV12-3 or TRBV12-4 to TRBJ1-2; D call uncertain. V was shortened by 4 bases and J by 3 bases, with 3 bases between the two germline ends. The CDR3 totals 11 residues. The CDR3 sequence: CASSWDYGYTF. Written as DNA, the CDR3 is TGTGCCAGCAGTTGGGACTATGGCTACACCTTC.

This chain joins TRBV3-1 and TRBJ2-7; D is perhaps TRBD2 (6 bases). CDR1 and CDR2 from the germline V gene are LGHDT and YNNKEL (reference sequence). Trimming removed 2 bases from V and 2 bases from J, with 10 bases in between. The CDR3 is made up of 14 amino acids. CDR3 sequence: CASSQRDFAYEQYF. DNA of the CDR3: TGTGCCAGCAGCCAAAGGGACTTCGCCTACGAGCAGTACTTC.

There are many counts of this clonotype. The V gene is TRBV5-4, the J gene TRBJ2-2; D ambiguous. CDR3 length equals 16 residues. Germline V gene data show CDR1 as SGHNT and CDR2 as YYREEE (reference sequence). Trimming cost V 5 bases and J 3 bases, with 17 bases left between them. CDR3 nucleotides: TGTGCCAGCAGACTAAACCGGGCCGAATACACCGGGGAGCTGTTTTTT. Translation: CASRLNRAEYTGELFF.

A few counts support this clonotype. The rearrangement uses TRBV5-1 and TRBJ2-7; a possible D gene is TRBD2 (6 bases). V lost 2 bases and J 4 bases, leaving 13 bases between the germline ends. The germline CDR1 and CDR2 sequences are SGHRS and YFSETQ. The CDR3 sequence is 14 residues long. The CDR3 region has the DNA TGCGCCAGCAGCTTTGCGGGGCTTACTTACGAGCAGTACTTC. Protein sequence: CASSFAGLTYEQYF.

DNA of the CDR3: TGTGCCAGCAGGCGACCGGGACTTACTCCCTACGAGCAGTACTTC. It codes for CASRRPGLTPYEQYF. This chain uses TRBV6-2 or TRBV6-3 with TRBJ2-7; a possible D gene is TRBD2 (6 bases). The V gene lost 6 bases and the J gene lost 2 bases, with 17 bases spanning the gap. This CDR3 region has 15 residues. Germline-derived CDR1 and CDR2 are MNHEY and SVGEGT.

This clonotype occurred a few times. This chain connects TRBV7-9 to TRBJ1-4; TRBD1 agrees at 9 bases. The CDR3 sequence is 14 residues long. The V and J ends lost 3 bases and 8 bases, in that order; junction bases with no gene match: 4. Germline lookup yields CDR1 SEHNR and CDR2 FQNEAQ (reference sequence). This CDR3 reads CASSLDRGREKLFF. CDR3 sequence (DNA): TGTGCCAGCAGCTTGGACAGGGGTAGGGAAAAACTGTTTTTT.